Listed here is a single TCR beta chain. The record originates from a study of blood T cell repertoires in COVID-19. Study at large: Collection of acute and convalescent COVID-19 samples took place in the United States, Italy and Spain.

Residents of 24 US areas, aged about 18 to 95 years, made up the participants. Either two negative PCRs, clearance, or symptom resolution qualified Cohort 3 donors as recovered. Here immunoSEQ multiplex PCR was the method, and the copy in TCRdb shows in-frame clones only, minus some. The table includes some 310,000 clones, about 90% detected once. Sequencing was done on a sample of PBMCs or T cells enriched from blood (not recorded which). The TCR comes from a woman aged 25 to 39 who had recovered from COVID-19.

Written as DNA, the CDR3 is TGTGCCAGCTCAGTGGGGGGGAATCAGCCCCAGCATTTT. Translation: CASSVGGNQPQHF. V is TRBV18 and J is TRBJ1-5; a possible D gene is TRBD1 (5 bases). Trimming pared 5 bases from V and 4 bases from J, leaving 9 bases between. Germline CDR1 is KGHSH and CDR2 is LQKENI. This CDR3 has 13 residues.